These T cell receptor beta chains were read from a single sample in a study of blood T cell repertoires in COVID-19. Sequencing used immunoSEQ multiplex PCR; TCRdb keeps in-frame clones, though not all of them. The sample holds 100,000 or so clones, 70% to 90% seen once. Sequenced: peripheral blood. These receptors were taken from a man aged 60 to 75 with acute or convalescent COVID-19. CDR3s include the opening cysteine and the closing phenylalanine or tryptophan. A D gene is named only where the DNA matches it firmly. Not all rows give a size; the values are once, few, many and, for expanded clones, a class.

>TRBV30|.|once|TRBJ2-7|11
TGTGCCTGGAGTCCGGGGTACGAGCAGTACTTC
CAWSPGYEQYF
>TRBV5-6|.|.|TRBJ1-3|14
TGTGCCAGCAGCCGGCAGGGTTTGGAAAACACCATATATTTT
CASSRQGLENTIYF
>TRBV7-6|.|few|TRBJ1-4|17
TGTGCCAGCAGCTTAGGCCCCGGGGGGGGGCTGTATGAAAAACTGTTTTTT
CASSLGPGGGLYEKLFF
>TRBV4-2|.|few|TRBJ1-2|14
TGTGCCAGCAGCCAAGATTGGGCAGACTATGGCTACACCTTC
CASSQDWADYGYTF
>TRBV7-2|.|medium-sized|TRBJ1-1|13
TGTGCCACCGCGGCTCATCAGAACACTGAAGCTTTCTTT
CATAAHQNTEAFF
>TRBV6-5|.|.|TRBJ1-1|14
TGTGCCAGCAGTTACCGACAAATGAACACTGAAGCTTTCTTT
CASSYRQMNTEAFF
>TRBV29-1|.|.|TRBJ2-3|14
TGCAGCGTTGCCTTTGGACAAAGCACAGATACGCAGTATTTT
CSVAFGQSTDTQYF
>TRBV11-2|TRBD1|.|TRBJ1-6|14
TGTGCCAGCAGCCCGGGACAGGGGGGTTCACCCCTCCACTTT
CASSPGQGGSPLHF
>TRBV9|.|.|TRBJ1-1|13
TGTGCCAGCAGCTTCAGGGGTGAGGCTGAAGCTTTCTTT
CASSFRGEAEAFF
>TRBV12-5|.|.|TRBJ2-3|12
TGTGCTAGTGGTCCACATTTAGATACGCAGTATTTT
CASGPHLDTQYF
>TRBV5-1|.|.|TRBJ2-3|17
TGCGCCAGCAGCTCGCACCAGACAAGCGGAGGCACAGATACGCAGTATTTT
CASSSHQTSGGTDTQYF
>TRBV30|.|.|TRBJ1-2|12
TGTGCCTGGAGCCAGGGTTTAGGTGGCTACACCTTC
CAWSQGLGGYTF
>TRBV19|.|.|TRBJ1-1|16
TGTGCCAGTAGTATAGTTTCCGGAGCTGGGGGGACTGAAGCTTTCTTT
CASSIVSGAGGTEAFF
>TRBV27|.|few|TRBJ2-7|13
TGTGCCAGCATTGACAGTTCAAACTACGAGCAGTACTTC
CASIDSSNYEQYF
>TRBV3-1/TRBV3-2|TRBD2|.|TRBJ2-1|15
TGTGCCAGCAGCCAAGGTGGGACTAGCTACAATGAGCAGTTCTTC
CASSQGGTSYNEQFF
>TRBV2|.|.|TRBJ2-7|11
TGTGCCAGCAGTGAGGGGGCGGAGCAGTACTTC
CASSEGAEQYF
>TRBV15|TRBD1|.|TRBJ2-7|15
TGTGCCACCAGCAACCGCAGGGGGAGTGGGGGCGAGCAGTACTTC
CATSNRRGSGGEQYF
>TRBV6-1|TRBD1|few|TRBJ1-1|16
TGTGCCAGCAGTGAACGGGGACAGGGGGACGGCACTGAAGCTTTCTTT
CASSERGQGDGTEAFF
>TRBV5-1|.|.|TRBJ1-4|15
TGCGCCAGCAGCTTTAATACGGGACAAAGCGAAAAACTGTTTTTT
CASSFNTGQSEKLFF
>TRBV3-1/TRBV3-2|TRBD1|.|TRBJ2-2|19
TGTGCCAGCAGCCACTATGCAACCGGGACAGGGAGGAACACCGGGGAGCTGTTTTTT
CASSHYATGTGRNTGELFF
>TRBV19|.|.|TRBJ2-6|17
TGTGCCAGTAGTAGTAAGACAGCCGTCTCTGGGGCCAACGTCCTGACTTTC
CASSSKTAVSGANVLTF
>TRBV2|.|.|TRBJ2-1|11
TGTGCCAGCAGTCTAAACAATGAGCAGTTCTTC
CASSLNNEQFF
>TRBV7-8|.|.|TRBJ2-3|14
TGTGCCAGCAACAAAGGGTCCGGGGGAGATACGCAGTATTTT
CASNKGSGGDTQYF
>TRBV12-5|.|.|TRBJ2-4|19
TGTGCTAGTGGTTCCAATTACCTACCCGTCGAGTTATCCAAAAACATTCAGTACTTC
CASGSNYLPVELSKNIQYF
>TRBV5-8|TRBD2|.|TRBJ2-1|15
TGTGCCAGCAGCCTACTAGCGGGGGGGCTTAATGAGCAGTTCTTC
CASSLLAGGLNEQFF
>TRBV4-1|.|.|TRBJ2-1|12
TGCGCCAGCAGCCAATACTACAATGAGCAGTTCTTC
CASSQYYNEQFF
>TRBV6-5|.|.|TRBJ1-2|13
TGTGCCAGCAGTTACGGGACTTATTATGGCTACACCTTC
CASSYGTYYGYTF
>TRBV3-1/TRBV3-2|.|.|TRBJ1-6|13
TGTGCCAGCAGCCAAGATGGGGGCAGGGAACGGCACTTT
CASSQDGGRERHF
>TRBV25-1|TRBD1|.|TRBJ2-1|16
TGTGCCAGCAGTGGGATCCTCGGGACAGGTTCTAATGAGCAGTTCTTC
CASSGILGTGSNEQFF
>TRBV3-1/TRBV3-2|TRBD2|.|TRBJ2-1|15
TGTGCCAGCAGCCACTCCGCGGGAGGTATCAATGAGCAGTTCTTC
CASSHSAGGINEQFF
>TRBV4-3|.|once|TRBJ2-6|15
TGCGCCAGCAGCCATAACAGGGCTGGGGCCAACGTCCTGACTTTC
CASSHNRAGANVLTF
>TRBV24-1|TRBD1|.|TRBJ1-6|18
TGTGCCACCAGTGGCGTACAGGGGGAAGGGCGAAATGGCTCACCCCTCCACTTT
CATSGVQGEGRNGSPLHF
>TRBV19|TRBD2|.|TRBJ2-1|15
TGTGCCAGTAGTCAGACTAGCGGGACATACAATGAGCAGTTCTTC
CASSQTSGTYNEQFF
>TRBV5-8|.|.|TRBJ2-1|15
TGTGCCAGCAGCTTGTGGGGCGGGGGCTCTAATGAGCAGTTCTTC
CASSLWGGGSNEQFF
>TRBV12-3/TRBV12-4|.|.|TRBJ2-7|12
TGTGCCAGCAGCCCGGTGAGGGACGAGCAGTACTTC
CASSPVRDEQYF
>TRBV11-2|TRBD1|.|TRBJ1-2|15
TGTGCCAGCAGCCCCGGACAGGGGGGGCACTATGGCTACACCTTC
CASSPGQGGHYGYTF
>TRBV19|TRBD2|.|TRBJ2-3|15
TGTGCCAGTAGCCGACTAGCGGCTGGCACAGATACGCAGTATTTT
CASSRLAAGTDTQYF
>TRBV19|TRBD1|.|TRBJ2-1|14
TGTGCCACATCTGACAGGGGATCCTACAATGAGCAGTTCTTC
CATSDRGSYNEQFF
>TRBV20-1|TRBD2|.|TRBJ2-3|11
TGCAGTGCTTCGGGGGGAGATACGCAGTATTTT
CSASGGDTQYF
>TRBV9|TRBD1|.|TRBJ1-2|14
TGTGCCAGCAGCGTAGGTCAGGGGGACTATGGCTACACCTTC
CASSVGQGDYGYTF